The next 14 T cell receptor beta chains were all read from a single sample in a study of blood T cell repertoires in COVID-19. Produced via immunoSEQ multiplex PCR; TCRdb's table is partial and in-frame only. The sample contains 200,000 to 250,000 clones, around 85% of which appear only once. The material sequenced was PBMCs or T cells enriched from blood (not recorded which). These receptors were obtained from a woman between 50 and 59 years old in a cohort exposed to, infected with or recovered from COVID-19 (not recorded which).

The V call is TRBV5-1, the J call TRBJ2-3; 13 nucleotides agree with TRBD2. Trimming at V came to 4 bases and at J to 11 bases, leaving 16 bases not matched to a gene. Germline CDR1 reads SGHRS; CDR2 reads YFSETQ. This CDR3 is 17 amino acids long. The CDR3 DNA reads as TGCGCCAGCAGCCTTGGACTAGCGGGGGTAGGCTCCTTTAGGCAGTATTTT. The encoded protein is CASSLGLAGVGSFRQYF.

The chain recombines TRBV7-2 with TRBJ1-3, with a possible D match to TRBD1 (6 bases). V was trimmed by 5 bases and J by 2 bases, leaving 13 bases between them. The CDR3 runs 15 residues. Per the germline V gene, CDR1 is SGHTA and CDR2 is FQGNSA. This chain's CDR3 is CASSAPRTAGNTIYF. The CDR3 DNA reads as TGTGCCAGCAGCGCACCACGGACAGCTGGAAACACCATATATTTT.

The genes are TRBV12-3 or TRBV12-4 and TRBJ2-1; a weak D match, TRBD1 (6 bases). V dropped 6 bases and J dropped 13 bases, with 16 bases sitting between them. This CDR3 is built from 12 residues. The CDR3 protein is CASRPRGGSQFF. In nucleotides, the CDR3 is TGTGCCAGCAGGCCCCGTGGGGGCAGTCAGTTCTTC.

V and J are TRBV12-5 and TRBJ1-1, with D perhaps TRBD1 (5 bases). The V gene lost 5 bases and the J gene lost 7 bases, with 14 bases spanning the gap. The V gene's germline CDR1 is LGHNT and CDR2 FRNRAP. The CDR3 spans 13 residues. The CDR3, as DNA: TGTGCTAGTGGTCCCACGGCCGACAGTGAAGCTTTCTTT. It specifies CASGPTADSEAFF.

The genes are TRBV11-3 and TRBJ1-2, with TRBD1 matching over 7 bases. The V and J ends lost 3 bases and 6 bases, in that order; junction bases with no gene match: 4. The CDR3 is 13 residues long. The germline V gene encodes CDR1 SGHNT and CDR2 YENEEA. The chain's CDR3 is CASSFTGADGYTF. The DNA for the CDR3 is TGTGCCAGCAGCTTTACAGGGGCGGATGGCTACACCTTC. Variable domain in full (rest from reference TRBV11-3 and TRBJ1-2): EAGVVQSPRYKIIEKKQPVAFWCNPISGHNTLYWYLQNLGQGPELLIRYENEEAVDDSQLPKDRFSAERLKGVDSTLKIQPAELGDSAVYLCASSFTGADGYTFGSGTRLTVV.

The chain is built from TRBV29-1 and TRBJ1-2; D may be TRBD1 (5 bases). Trimming removed 7 bases from V and 5 bases from J, with 20 bases in between. The length of the CDR3 is 14 residues. Germline V gene data show CDR1 as SQVTM and CDR2 as ANQGSEA. In nucleotides, the CDR3 is TGCAGCGCCGAAGCACTGACAGTTAAGTATGGCTACACCTTC. Encoded protein: CSAEALTVKYGYTF. Using reference TRBV29-1 and TRBJ1-2 for the parts outside the CDR3, the full variable domain is SAVISQKPSRDICQRGTSLTIQCQVDSQVTMMFWYRQQPGQSLTLIATANQGSEATYESGFVIDKFPISRPNLTFSTLTVSNMSPEDSSIYLCSAEALTVKYGYTFGSGTRLTVV.

The V and J genes are TRBV3-1 (or the pseudogene TRBV3-2) and TRBJ2-7, with 9 bases identical to TRBD2. The CDR3 runs 13 residues. Germline V lookup: CDR1 LGHDT, CDR2 YNNKEL (reference sequence). J gave up 13 bases and V 1 base, and 8 bases lay outside the gene matches. As DNA, the CDR3 is TGTGCCAGCAGCCAAGGCGGGCTAGCGGGGTTCTACTTC. Translation gives CASSQGGLAGFYF.

This rearrangement joins TRBV7-3 to TRBJ1-6; 8 positions match TRBD1. This CDR3 has 13 residues. CDR1 is SGHTA and CDR2 is FQGTGA in the germline V gene. With 5 bases clipped from V and 12 bases from J, the junction kept 6 bases outside the gene matches. CDR3 nucleotides: TGTGCCAGCAGCCCGGGACAGGACCTACCCCTCCACTTT. Translation gives CASSPGQDLPLHF.

The table lists this clone with a few counts. This chain links TRBV2 with TRBJ1-2, with unresolved D. This CDR3 has 15 amino acids. Germline V lookup: CDR1 SNHLY, CDR2 FYNNEI. V lost 0 bases to trimming and J lost 7 bases, with 15 bases between them. CDR3 DNA sequence: TGTGCCAGCAGTGAAGCTCGGGCTTTTGGGAGTGGCTACACCTTC. Translated: CASSEARAFGSGYTF.

A single count supports this clone. The V gene is TRBV14, the J gene TRBJ2-7; D perhaps matches TRBD1 (6 bases). V lost 0 bases and J lost 2, with 14 bases in between. This CDR3 is built from 16 residues. Germline V gene sequence: CDR1 SGHDN, CDR2 FVKESK. CDR3 amino acids: CASSQEPPQGTYEQYF. CDR3 in DNA: TGTGCCAGCAGCCAAGAACCCCCACAGGGAACCTACGAGCAGTACTTC.

The V gene is TRBV27, the J gene TRBJ1-2, with TRBD1 as a possible D gene (5 bases). CDR1 is MNHEY, CDR2 SMNVEV, per germline (reference sequence). V lost 2 bases and J lost 4, with 8 bases in between. The CDR3 covers 13 residues. The CDR3 loop reads CASSLRQFYGYTF. In nucleotides, the CDR3 is TGTGCCAGCAGTTTACGACAGTTCTATGGCTACACCTTC.

DNA for the CDR3: TGTGCCAGCAGCACCACGACAGGATCTAGTGAAGCTTTCTTT. This gives the protein CASSTTTGSSEAFF. V usage is TRBV7-2 and J usage is TRBJ1-1, with D tentatively TRBD1 (6 bases). Germline V gene sequence: CDR1 SGHTA, CDR2 FQGNSA. Trimming pared 5 bases from V and 7 bases from J, leaving 17 bases between. The CDR3 spans 14 residues.

This clone is a singleton in its sample. This sequence joins TRBV3-1 (or the pseudogene TRBV3-2) and TRBJ2-1; 8 nucleotides align to TRBD1. Trimming cost V 2 bases and J 6 bases; bases outside gene matches: 12. The CDR3 has 17 amino acids. Germline V gene data show CDR1 as LGHDT and CDR2 as YNNKEL (reference sequence). DNA of the CDR3: TGTGCCAGCAGCCAAACGTCACTGACCGGGACAGGCAATGAGCAGTTCTTC. Protein product: CASSQTSLTGTGNEQFF.

The rearrangement joins TRBV11-3 to TRBJ1-4; 7 bases match TRBD1. The CDR3 has 16 residues. The trim removed 5 bases at V and 11 bases at J, leaving 17 bases unmatched. In germline, CDR1 is SGHNT, CDR2 YENEEA. The CDR3 DNA follows: TGTGCCAGCAGCCGGATCCAGGGGGGTAGGTCGAAGAAACTGTTTTTT. Translating gives CASSRIQGGRSKKLFF.